A selection of T cell receptor beta chains follows, all from one sample in a study of T cell changes during pregnancy in multiple sclerosis. Method: immunoSEQ multiplex PCR; TCRdb's copy keeps in-frame clones and lacks some. The sample has about 36,000 clones, 93% seen once; the top ten hold just over 0.4%. The sample in question was CD4+ T cells from peripheral blood mononuclear cells, obtained in the first trimester of pregnancy. These receptors were taken from a female donor with multiple sclerosis, enrolled in a pregnancy study. The conserved cysteine and the conserved F or W are not part of the CDR3 here.

J gene | CDR3 length | V gene | CDR3 protein
TRBJ2-1 | 13 | TRBV19 | ASIETGTGLERQF
TRBJ2-1 | 16 | TRBV29-1 | SVGPRGGTSGGAVEQF
TRBJ1-1 | 13 | TRBV5-4 | ASSFTGGDRTEAF
TRBJ2-5 | 10 | TRBV28 | ASMGSGETQY
TRBJ1-1 | 11 | TRBV11-1 | ASSYYTDTEAF
TRBJ2-7 | 11 | TRBV6-5 | ASSPEADREQY
TRBJ2-3 | 14 | TRBV6-1 | ASSVSGGARTDTQY
TRBJ2-5 | 12 | TRBV7-3 | ASSLTATGETQY
TRBJ1-1 | 12 | TRBV5-8 | ASSLGRGNTEAF
TRBJ2-5 | 15 | TRBV5-1 | ASSLGLAVGYQETQY
TRBJ1-1 | 16 | TRBV18 | ASSPNAGQGMLNTEAF
TRBJ2-7 | 12 | TRBV2 | ASRFVAGAYEQY
TRBJ1-2 | 13 | TRBV10-3 | AISELGDTSSGYT
TRBJ2-1 | 12 | TRBV6-1 | ASSEQASYNEQF
TRBJ2-7 | 11 | TRBV18 | ASSPGISYEQY
TRBJ1-4 | 13 | TRBV7-9 | ASSVDSPTNEKLF
TRBJ2-7 | 13 | TRBV29-1 | SVEDRTGSTYEQY
TRBJ2-6 | 17 | TRBV30 | AWSRGSGRDVAGANVLT
TRBJ2-5 | 13 | TRBV18 | ASSPQQGRQETQY
TRBJ2-5 | 14 | TRBV7-2 | ASSLLGGGGQETQY
TRBJ2-1 | 13 | TRBV13 | ASSYGTSSYNEQF
TRBJ2-7 | 11 | TRBV7-6 | ASSLNRGDEQY
TRBJ2-2 | 12 | TRBV4-2 | ASRGGRNTGELF
TRBJ1-4 | 13 | TRBV9 | ASSVAGHSSEKLF
TRBJ2-1 | 17 | TRBV19 | ASSNHRTSGGSSYNEQF
TRBJ1-4 | 14 | TRBV4-1 | ASSQEETGVREKLF
TRBJ2-7 | 13 | TRBV5-8 | ASSLDVTGTYEQY
TRBJ1-1 | 12 | TRBV7-9 | ASSLTGGGTEAF
TRBJ1-6 | 12 | TRBV5-1 | ASSLSSYNSPLH